The 15 T cell receptor beta chains below all came from one sample that was sequenced in a study of OX40 agonist ivuxolimab in advanced cancers. Data came from immunoSEQ multiplex PCR; TCRdb stores just in-frame clones and leaves some out. The sample has tens of thousands of clones; around 87% are singletons. The sequencing here drew on CD4+ or CD8+ T cells sorted from blood, taken in a trial of the OX40 agonist ivuxolimab. The receptors were gathered from an adult with an advanced solid tumor such as melanoma, head and neck, liver or kidney cancer.

This clone was seen more than once but under ten times. V usage is TRBV15 and J usage is TRBJ2-7, with 12 bases lining up with TRBD2. Unmatched junction bases numbered 10, after V lost 0 bases and J lost 7 bases. The CDR3 is 17 amino acids. CDR1 and CDR2 from the germline V gene are LNHNV and YYDKDF (reference sequence). This chain's CDR3 is CATSREVRTSGAEEQYF. The CDR3 nucleotides read TGTGCCACCAGCAGAGAAGTACGGACTAGCGGGGCTGAGGAGCAGTACTTC. Complete variable domain (other parts from reference TRBV15 and TRBJ2-7): DAMVIQNPRYQVTQFGKPVTLSCSQTLNHNVMYWYQQKSSQAPKLLFHYYDKDFNNEADTPDNFQSRRPNTSFCFLDIRSPGLGDTAMYLCATSREVRTSGAEEQYFGPGTRLTVT.

This chain connects TRBV12-5 to TRBJ1-1; D is unclear. CDR3 length: 13 amino acids. Trimming shortened V by 8 bases and J by 4 bases, and 14 bases separated the two germline ends. Germline assignment: CDR1 LGHNT and CDR2 FRNRAP. The DNA for the CDR3 is TGTGCTAGTCGAAAGGGCCCTAGCACTGAAGCTTTCTTT. Encoded protein: CASRKGPSTEAFF.

This chain links TRBV6-6 with TRBJ2-5; 7 nucleotides line up with TRBD1. Germline V gene lookup returns CDR1 MNHNY and CDR2 SVGAGI (reference sequence). There are 11 residues in the CDR3. V lost 7 bases and J lost 5; bases outside the gene matches: 1. CDR3 amino acids: CASKGAETQYF. The CDR3 bases are TGTGCCAGCAAGGGGGCCGAGACCCAGTACTTC.

The chain uses TRBV7-2 and TRBJ2-2, with D perhaps TRBD2 (6 bases). The CDR3 contains 13 residues. Per the germline V gene, CDR1 is SGHTA and CDR2 is FQGNSA. V lost 3 bases to trimming and J lost 6 bases, with 8 bases between them. This CDR3 is CASSLGLSGELFF. CDR3 coding DNA: TGTGCCAGCAGCTTGGGACTCTCCGGGGAGCTGTTTTTT.

This chain links TRBV23-1 with TRBJ2-2, with a weak D call TRBD2 (6 bases). TRBV23-1 is known as an ORF, though its function is uncertain. V lost 1 base, J lost 5 bases, and 11 bases lay in between. CDR3 length: 15 residues. CDR3 residues: CASSQWRGYTGELFF. Here the CDR3 DNA reads TGCGCCAGCAGTCAATGGAGGGGATATACCGGGGAGCTGTTTTTT.

This chain links TRBV2 with TRBJ1-1, with 11 bases that match TRBD1. V was pared by 6 bases and J by 4 bases, with 7 bases of the junction left unmatched. This CDR3 spans 15 amino acids. Germline V CDR1 and CDR2: SNHLY, FYNNEI. CDR3 in amino acids: CASSASDRGPTEAFF. In DNA form, the CDR3 reads TGTGCCAGCAGCGCCTCGGACAGGGGGCCCACTGAAGCTTTCTTT.

This clone appeared a few times. This chain connects TRBV7-2 to TRBJ1-1; tentatively, D is TRBD1 (6 bases). Deletions cut 8 bases from V and 2 bases from J, with 12 bases between. Germline V gives CDR1 SGHTA, CDR2 FQGNSA. The CDR3 sequence is 13 residues long. The CDR3 coding sequence is TGTGCCAGCCACAGGGTTACAAACACTGAAGCTTTCTTT. Residues: CASHRVTNTEAFF.

The chain carries TRBV4-3 and TRBJ1-2; the D gene is possibly TRBD1 (6 bases). The CDR3 contains 16 residues. Germline V CDR1 and CDR2: LGHNA, YSLEER. The germline V and J ends were trimmed by 0 bases and 0 bases, with 11 bases remaining between them. The DNA for the CDR3 is TGCGCCAGCAGCCAAGATCGGGCAGGGGCTAACTATGGCTACACCTTC. The encoded protein is CASSQDRAGANYGYTF.

CDR3 sequence (DNA): TGTGCCAGCAGCCCCGACAGGGCCCTTCTCTATGGCTACACCTTC. Protein sequence: CASSPDRALLYGYTF. V is TRBV7-2 and J is TRBJ1-2; TRBD1 matches at 7 bases. Germline V lookup: CDR1 SGHTA, CDR2 FQGNSA. J lost 4 bases, V lost 5 bases, and 10 bases had no gene match. The length of the CDR3 is 15 residues.

The chain links TRBV4-3 to TRBJ2-1; 9 nucleotides agree with TRBD2. Germline loops: CDR1 LGHNA, CDR2 YSLEER. The CDR3 extends over 15 amino acids. The trim removed 1 base at V and 7 bases at J, leaving 5 bases unmatched. CDR3 nucleotide sequence: TGCGCCAGCAGCCAAGCTGGGCGGGGGGGGAATGAGCAGTTCTTC. Protein product: CASSQAGRGGNEQFF.

This CDR3 reads CASSSGTGVKAFF. Here the CDR3 DNA reads TGTGCCAGCAGTTCCGGGACAGGGGTCAAAGCTTTCTTT. The chain employs TRBV5-8 and TRBJ1-1, with TRBD1 matching over 10 bases. The CDR3 contains 13 residues. Germline trimming cut 5 bases from V and 9 bases from J; bases unmatched to any gene: 7. Looked up from germline, CDR1 is SGHTS and CDR2 is YDEGEE.

V and J are TRBV28 and TRBJ1-2, with D uncertain. With 9 bases removed from V and 0 bases from J, the gap between germline ends came to 5 bases. The CDR3 runs 11 residues. Per germline, CDR1 MDHEN and CDR2 SYDVKM. The DNA of the CDR3 is TGTGCCAGTACGGCTAACTATGGCTACACCTTC. It specifies CASTANYGYTF.

This sequence joins TRBV5-4 and TRBJ2-3; 8 nucleotides match TRBD1. CDR3 length equals 16 residues. The ends lost 3 bases at V and 1 base at J; junction bases unmatched: 7. CDR1 SGHNT and CDR2 YYREEE come from the germline V gene (reference sequence). The CDR3 reads CASSSGTGIRTDTQYF. CDR3 nucleotides: TGTGCCAGCAGCTCCGGGACAGGCATACGCACAGATACGCAGTATTTT. Based on the CDR3 plus reference TRBV5-4 and TRBJ2-3, the full variable domain is ETGVTQSPTHLIKTRGQQVTLRCSSQSGHNTVSWYQQALGQGPQFIFQYYREEENGRGNFPPRFSGLQFPNYSSELNVNALELDDSALYLCASSSGTGIRTDTQYFGPGTRLTVL.

J is TRBJ1-3 and V is TRBV2; 10 bases align to TRBD1. The CDR3 covers 15 residues. Germline trimming cut 5 bases from V and 4 bases from J; bases unmatched to any gene: 5. In germline, CDR1 is SNHLY, CDR2 FYNNEI. CDR3 in amino acids: CASSPDRGLGNTIYF. The CDR3 DNA reads as TGTGCCAGCAGTCCCGACAGGGGGCTGGGAAACACCATATATTTT.

V and J are TRBV27 and TRBJ2-5; D possibly uses TRBD1 or TRBD2 (5 bases each). Germline V CDR1 and CDR2: MNHEY, SMNVEV (reference sequence). This CDR3 contains 14 residues. V lost 5 bases, J lost 1 base, and 11 bases lay in between. The CDR3 DNA is TGTGCCAGCAGTCCCCCGGGACGCCAAGAGACCCAGTACTTC. This encodes CASSPPGRQETQYF.